A selection of T cell receptor beta chains follows, all from one sample in a study of blood T cell repertoires in COVID-19. The repertoire was sequenced with immunoSEQ multiplex PCR; TCRdb's copy has only in-frame clones and lacks some. This sample has about 300,000 clones, with 83% found just once. Sequenced sample: peripheral blood. The receptors come from a woman between 45 and 65 years old who had recovered from COVID-19. Both conserved end residues are part of each CDR3. D genes are given only for firm matches. Clone size is stated in some rows and not others, as once, few, many or a class when expanded.

j_gene: TRBJ2-3
abundance: NA
v_gene: TRBV10-3
d_gene: TRBD1
CDR3nt: TGTGCCATCGGAATGGGACAGGGGGAAGGGGATACGCAGTATTTT
CDR3aa: CAIGMGQGEGDTQYF

j_gene: TRBJ2-6
abundance: NA
v_gene: TRBV6-2/TRBV6-3
d_gene: TRBD2
CDR3nt: TGTGCCAGCAGTTACACCGTAGCGGGAGGACACTCTGGGGCCAACGTCCTGACTTTC
CDR3aa: CASSYTVAGGHSGANVLTF

j_gene: TRBJ2-7
abundance: many
v_gene: TRBV5-4
d_gene: NA
CDR3nt: TGTGCCAGTTCTCTGGGAGTGGGCTCGGGGGAGCAGTACTTC
CDR3aa: CASSLGVGSGEQYF

j_gene: TRBJ1-2
abundance: NA
v_gene: TRBV7-6
d_gene: NA
CDR3nt: TGTGCCAGCAGCCGTTCGGGGGGTAACTATGGCTACACCTTC
CDR3aa: CASSRSGGNYGYTF

j_gene: TRBJ2-1
abundance: NA
v_gene: TRBV27
d_gene: TRBD2
CDR3nt: TGTGCCAGCGGGGGTACCGCCGGGACTAGCATCAATGAGCAGTTCTTC
CDR3aa: CASGGTAGTSINEQFF

j_gene: TRBJ1-2
abundance: NA
v_gene: TRBV29-1
d_gene: TRBD1
CDR3nt: TGCAGCGTTGAAGTGTGGCAGGGGGTGCCCTATGGCTACACCTTC
CDR3aa: CSVEVWQGVPYGYTF

j_gene: TRBJ2-1
abundance: NA
v_gene: TRBV4-2
d_gene: TRBD2
CDR3nt: TGTGCCAGCAGCCAAGTTGAGGCTAGCGGGGGGGGTGAGCAGTTCTTC
CDR3aa: CASSQVEASGGGEQFF

j_gene: TRBJ1-4
abundance: once
v_gene: TRBV7-9
d_gene: NA
CDR3nt: TGTGCCAGCAGCTTGGGCCAGGGAACGTATGAAAAACTGTTTTTT
CDR3aa: CASSLGQGTYEKLFF

j_gene: TRBJ1-1
abundance: large
v_gene: TRBV27
d_gene: NA
CDR3nt: TGTGCCAGCAGTTTATCGGGCAGGGAAGCTTTCTTT
CDR3aa: CASSLSGREAFF

j_gene: TRBJ2-3
abundance: NA
v_gene: TRBV7-3
d_gene: NA
CDR3nt: TGTGCCAGCAGCTTATGGGGAAATAGCGGTTCTAGCACAGATACGCAGTATTTT
CDR3aa: CASSLWGNSGSSTDTQYF

j_gene: TRBJ2-3
abundance: NA
v_gene: TRBV21-1
d_gene: NA
CDR3nt: TGTGCCAGCAGCAACCAGAGGACAGGCACAGATACGCAGTATTTT
CDR3aa: CASSNQRTGTDTQYF

j_gene: TRBJ2-5
abundance: NA
v_gene: TRBV18
d_gene: TRBD1
CDR3nt: TGTGCCAGCTCAACGGGACAGGGGGTAGGAGAGACCCAGTACTTC
CDR3aa: CASSTGQGVGETQYF

j_gene: TRBJ2-7
abundance: NA
v_gene: TRBV10-3
d_gene: TRBD1
CDR3nt: TGTGCCATCAGTGACGGGACAGGGACCTACGAGCAGTACTTC
CDR3aa: CAISDGTGTYEQYF

j_gene: TRBJ2-1
abundance: NA
v_gene: TRBV5-4
d_gene: TRBD2
CDR3nt: TGTGCCAGCAGCTTTCCCCGGGGGGGCTACAATGAGCAGTTCTTC
CDR3aa: CASSFPRGGYNEQFF

j_gene: TRBJ2-1
abundance: once
v_gene: TRBV7-9
d_gene: NA
CDR3nt: TGTGCCAGCAGCTTCCCGACGGGGACCTACAATGAGCAGTTCTTC
CDR3aa: CASSFPTGTYNEQFF

j_gene: TRBJ2-1
abundance: NA
v_gene: TRBV9
d_gene: NA
CDR3nt: TGTGCCAGCAGCGTAGGGCAGAATGAGCAGTTCTTC
CDR3aa: CASSVGQNEQFF

j_gene: TRBJ2-2
abundance: NA
v_gene: TRBV6-5
d_gene: TRBD2
CDR3nt: TGTGCAGCCCGCGGGGGGACCGGGGAGCTGTTTTTT
CDR3aa: CAARGGTGELFF

j_gene: TRBJ2-1
abundance: NA
v_gene: TRBV3-1/TRBV3-2
d_gene: NA
CDR3nt: TGTGCCAGCAGAAGAGCGGGCAGCGACAATGAGCAGTTCTTC
CDR3aa: CASRRAGSDNEQFF

j_gene: TRBJ2-5
abundance: few
v_gene: TRBV2
d_gene: TRBD2
CDR3nt: TGTGCCAGCAGTGCGGGACTAGCGGGGGGTTGGGAGACCCAGTACTTC
CDR3aa: CASSAGLAGGWETQYF

j_gene: TRBJ1-3
abundance: NA
v_gene: TRBV3-1/TRBV3-2
d_gene: NA
CDR3nt: TGTGCCAGCAGCCAATCCCAGGGAAGCGGAAACACCATATATTTT
CDR3aa: CASSQSQGSGNTIYF

j_gene: TRBJ2-5
abundance: many
v_gene: TRBV6-2/TRBV6-3
d_gene: TRBD2
CDR3nt: TGTGCCAGCAGTTACGGTGCCGGGAGGGCAGAGACCCAGTACTTC
CDR3aa: CASSYGAGRAETQYF

j_gene: TRBJ2-7
abundance: NA
v_gene: TRBV15
d_gene: TRBD2
CDR3nt: TGTGCCACCAGCAGGGGACTAGCGACGATCTACGAGCAGTACTTC
CDR3aa: CATSRGLATIYEQYF

j_gene: TRBJ2-3
abundance: NA
v_gene: TRBV6-4
d_gene: TRBD2
CDR3nt: TGTGCCAGCAGTCAGTTTCCGGGACTAGCAGGTGATACGCAGTATTTT
CDR3aa: CASSQFPGLAGDTQYF

j_gene: TRBJ1-5
abundance: few
v_gene: TRBV6-2/TRBV6-3
d_gene: TRBD1
CDR3nt: TGTGCCAGCAGTACAACAGGGGGGGCTCAGCCCCAGCATTTT
CDR3aa: CASSTTGGAQPQHF

j_gene: TRBJ2-3
abundance: NA
v_gene: TRBV19
d_gene: NA
CDR3nt: TGTGCCAGTAGGAAGTTCAGCGACGCTTACACAGATACGCAGTATTTT
CDR3aa: CASRKFSDAYTDTQYF

j_gene: TRBJ1-2
abundance: NA
v_gene: TRBV6-5
d_gene: NA
CDR3nt: TGTGCCAGCACCACCATAAAGGGGGGGGACTATGGCTACACCTTC
CDR3aa: CASTTIKGGDYGYTF

j_gene: TRBJ1-2
abundance: NA
v_gene: TRBV18
d_gene: TRBD1
CDR3nt: TGTGCCAGCGCACAGGGGGAAGGCTATGGCTACACCTTC
CDR3aa: CASAQGEGYGYTF

j_gene: TRBJ1-2
abundance: NA
v_gene: TRBV18
d_gene: NA
CDR3nt: TGTGCCAGCTCACCACCAGGGGAGGATGGCTACACCTTC
CDR3aa: CASSPPGEDGYTF

j_gene: TRBJ1-1
abundance: NA
v_gene: TRBV2
d_gene: NA
CDR3nt: TGTGCCAGCACTGGTGATCGGACTGAAGCTTTCTTT
CDR3aa: CASTGDRTEAFF

j_gene: TRBJ2-7
abundance: NA
v_gene: TRBV7-2
d_gene: NA
CDR3nt: TGTGCCAGCAGCCCCCGCAAGCATTTTGAGGGCCCCCACGAGCAGTACTTC
CDR3aa: CASSPRKHFEGPHEQYF

j_gene: TRBJ1-3
abundance: NA
v_gene: TRBV7-8
d_gene: TRBD1
CDR3nt: TGTGCCAGCAGTTACGACAGGGTATCGGACACCATATATTTT
CDR3aa: CASSYDRVSDTIYF

j_gene: TRBJ2-5
abundance: few
v_gene: TRBV2
d_gene: NA
CDR3nt: TGTGCCAGCAGTGTGGGAGGAGGAGGACTCTTCGGGGCCCAGTACTTC
CDR3aa: CASSVGGGGLFGAQYF

j_gene: TRBJ1-4
abundance: NA
v_gene: TRBV13
d_gene: NA
CDR3nt: TGTGCCAGCAGCTTAGGCGGGGTTTATAATGAAAAACTGTTTTTT
CDR3aa: CASSLGGVYNEKLFF

j_gene: TRBJ2-6
abundance: NA
v_gene: TRBV4-1
d_gene: NA
CDR3nt: TGCGCCAGCAGCCAAGCCCGGACTTCTGGGGCCAACGTCCTGACTTTC
CDR3aa: CASSQARTSGANVLTF

j_gene: TRBJ1-4
abundance: NA
v_gene: TRBV10-3
d_gene: NA
CDR3nt: TGTGCCATCAGTGAGTCGAGAGGAACTAATGAAAAACTGTTTTTT
CDR3aa: CAISESRGTNEKLFF

j_gene: TRBJ1-2
abundance: NA
v_gene: TRBV5-1
d_gene: TRBD1
CDR3nt: TGCGCCAGCAGCTTGGCCGGGGCAGGGGGCTATGGCTACACCTTC
CDR3aa: CASSLAGAGGYGYTF

j_gene: TRBJ1-5
abundance: NA
v_gene: TRBV4-3
d_gene: NA
CDR3nt: TGCGCCAGCAGCCAAGATGCTAATAGCAATCAGCCCCAGCATTTT
CDR3aa: CASSQDANSNQPQHF

j_gene: TRBJ2-1
abundance: NA
v_gene: TRBV9
d_gene: TRBD1
CDR3nt: TGTGCCAGCAGCGTACCGGACAGGGTGGGGCACAATGAGCAGTTCTTC
CDR3aa: CASSVPDRVGHNEQFF

j_gene: TRBJ1-2
abundance: NA
v_gene: TRBV2
d_gene: NA
CDR3nt: TGTGCCAGCAGTGTTCGGGTCGAGGCCAGGGGCCATGGCTACACCTTC
CDR3aa: CASSVRVEARGHGYTF

j_gene: TRBJ1-1
abundance: NA
v_gene: TRBV12-5
d_gene: TRBD1
CDR3nt: TGTGCTAGTGGCCCTAACCCCTGGCGGGACAGGGGGTTGGGCACTGAAGCTTTCTTT
CDR3aa: CASGPNPWRDRGLGTEAFF

j_gene: TRBJ1-5
abundance: NA
v_gene: TRBV19
d_gene: NA
CDR3nt: TGTGCCAGTAGCCACACGACAGTCCAGCCCCAGCATTTT
CDR3aa: CASSHTTVQPQHF

j_gene: TRBJ2-3
abundance: NA
v_gene: TRBV18
d_gene: NA
CDR3nt: TGTGCCAGCTCACCACAGGGGCTCGGCACAGATACGCAGTATTTT
CDR3aa: CASSPQGLGTDTQYF

j_gene: TRBJ2-1
abundance: NA
v_gene: TRBV9
d_gene: NA
CDR3nt: TGTGCCAGCAGCGTCCGGGACAATAACAATGAGCAGTTCTTC
CDR3aa: CASSVRDNNNEQFF

j_gene: TRBJ1-1
abundance: NA
v_gene: TRBV29-1
d_gene: TRBD1
CDR3nt: TGCAGCGTTGGAGGGGGACAGCTGAACACTGAAGCTTTCTTT
CDR3aa: CSVGGGQLNTEAFF

j_gene: TRBJ2-2
abundance: NA
v_gene: TRBV5-1
d_gene: NA
CDR3nt: TGCGCCAGCAGCTTGCGAACTAGCAGCACCGGGGAGCTGTTTTTT
CDR3aa: CASSLRTSSTGELFF

j_gene: TRBJ2-5
abundance: NA
v_gene: TRBV3-1/TRBV3-2
d_gene: NA
CDR3nt: TGTGCCAGCAGCCAAGTTGGCGGGATCGAGACCCAGTACTTC
CDR3aa: CASSQVGGIETQYF